The sequence of this T cell receptor beta chain was determined in a study of type 1 regulatory T cells (dated by TCRdb to about 2021). General notes on the study: The study characterized an in vitro protocol that generated a Tr1-enriched, alloantigen-specific CD4 T cell product named T-allo10. T-allo10 was being tested clinically in patients with hematological malignancies who were undergoing allogeneic hematopoietic stem cell transplantation.

Trimming removed 3 bases from V and 4 bases from J, leaving 6 bases between the germline ends. CDR1 is given as DFQATT and CDR2 as SNEGSKA, both from the germline V gene (reference sequence). The CDR3 sequence holds 11 residues, the cysteine and phenylalanine included. The read is trimmed to its CDR3 DNA, 33 bases read in frame from base 1. Here is what the overall study found, with its caveats: Tr1 cells showed a more restricted TCR repertoire than non-Tr1 cells, which the study interpreted as alloantigen-induced clonal expansion.

Turning to this clonotype: Its antigen has not been determined. A much larger clone sits a single nucleotide away, making a read error possible.

Sequenced on an Illumina MiSeq. Clones were called with MiXCR by TCRdb after fastp trimmed the public reads at Q25, and only in-frame beta chains were retained. A single entry per CDR3 protein holds the most common genes and DNA from its merged rows. The sample records tens of thousands of distinct CDR3 sequences, less than 25% of which are singletons. The biggest ten clones account for less than 10% of the sample. The rearrangement combines TRBV20-1 with TRBJ1-1; a weak D assignment points to TRBD1 (5 bases agree). The receptor was derived from a human donor in good health. The material sequenced was cultured type 1 regulatory T (Tr1) cells, either the whole culture or a sorted fraction (not recorded which). The cell subset or site label of this sample denotes: type 1 regulatory T cells sorted from the T-allo10 product. The CDR3 protein sequence reads: CSARGGTEAFF. DNA sequence: TGCAGTGCTAGGGGGGGCACTGAAGCTTTCTTT.